This T cell receptor beta chain stems from a study of cytomegalovirus exposure and HLA in healthy donors. 13 Jbeta primers and 60 Vbeta primers were used for the PCR. The table came from immunoSEQ multiplex PCR; TCRdb's copy has only in-frame clones and leaves some out. This sample carries about 240,000 clones, around 83% of them seen once, and the ten largest clones take 0.2% to 0.25%. Germline V gene lookup returns CDR1 GTSNPN and CDR2 SVGIG (reference sequence). V shed 3 bases and J shed 1 base, with 15 bases lying between them. The CDR3 contains 16 residues. A word on this clone: What it binds is unknown.

Study-wide points: According to reports, the classifier identified cytomegalovirus status with high specificity and sensitivity.

This clonotype originated in a girl aged 2 to 9 in good health and CMV-seronegative. Sample: PBMCs. This rearrangement joins TRBV30 to TRBJ2-2; D is uncertain. CDR3 in DNA: TGTGCCTGGAGAATTGGCGTGACTGAGAACACCGGGGAGCTGTTTTTT. It encodes CAWRIGVTENTGELFF.